Each of the 29 T cell receptor beta chains below was sequenced from the same sample in a study of blood T cell repertoires in COVID-19. Method: immunoSEQ multiplex PCR; TCRdb's copy keeps in-frame clones and lacks some. The sample shows fewer than 200,000 clones, around 72% of them seen only once. Input material: peripheral blood. These receptors were collected from a woman older than 75 with acute or convalescent COVID-19.

CDR3 DNA: TGTGCCAGCAGTCAGGGACAGCACAATCAGCCCCAGCATTTT. This encodes CASSQGQHNQPQHF. V gene TRBV6-6 combines with J gene TRBJ1-5; 7 bases fit TRBD1. The CDR3 is 14 residues long. Losses at the gene ends were 5 bases for V and 3 bases for J; bases not matched to a gene: 4. The V gene's germline CDR1 is MNHNY and CDR2 SVGAGI (reference sequence).

The CDR3 DNA reads as TGTGCCAGCAGTTTATTGGGGGCCCCCTATAATTCACCCCTCCACTTT. Encoded protein: CASSLLGAPYNSPLHF. The chain recombines TRBV28 with TRBJ1-6, with D possibly TRBD1 on 6 matching bases. V was trimmed by 1 base and J by 2 bases, leaving 9 bases between them. CDR1 is MDHEN, CDR2 SYDVKM, per germline. The CDR3 is 16 residues long.

This clone was picked up a small number of times. V usage is TRBV19 and J usage is TRBJ2-7; possible D gene TRBD2, 6 bases. Trimming left V 6 bases short and J 6 bases short, with 12 bases between. Germline loops: CDR1 LNHDA, CDR2 SQIVND (reference sequence). The CDR3 sequence is 12 residues long. Here the CDR3 DNA reads TGTGCCAGTAGCACTAGCAGGTTCGAGCAGTACTTC. This translates into CASSTSRFEQYF.

The chain links TRBV7-9 to TRBJ1-6, with 10 bases matching TRBD1. CDR1 SEHNR and CDR2 FQNEAQ come from the germline V gene (reference sequence). Trimming removed 8 bases from V and 7 bases from J; junction bases left unmatched: 5. This CDR3 region has 14 residues. The CDR3 protein is CASLRQGANSPLHF. The CDR3 DNA reads as TGTGCCAGCTTACGACAGGGGGCGAATTCACCCCTCCACTTT.

The rearrangement links TRBV5-1 to TRBJ2-7; 8 bases are a match to TRBD1. CDR3 length: 14 residues. V gave up 1 base and J gave up 2 bases; unmatched junction bases: 2. Germline assignment: CDR1 SGHRS and CDR2 YFSETQ. As DNA, the CDR3 is TGCGCCAGCAGCTTGTACAGGGGGACCTACGAGCAGTACTTC. Amino acids: CASSLYRGTYEQYF.

V and J are TRBV24-1 and TRBJ1-2; possibly TRBD1 for D (6 bases). This CDR3 region has 13 residues. The V gene's germline CDR1 is KGHDR and CDR2 SFDVKD. The ends were cut back, 10 bases at V and 0 bases at J, with 11 bases in the middle. CDR3 DNA: TGTGCCACGTCGGACAGAGCTAACTATGGCTACACCTTC. It codes for CATSDRANYGYTF.

The chain joins TRBV5-5 to TRBJ2-3, with TRBD2 matching 13 bases. In germline, CDR1 is SGHKS, CDR2 YYEKEE (reference sequence). Trimming cost V 3 bases and J 4 bases; bases outside gene matches: 2. This CDR3 has 15 residues. The CDR3 DNA reads as TGTGCCAGCAGCTGGGGACTAGCGGGGTCAGATACGCAGTATTTT. It translates to CASSWGLAGSDTQYF.

The sample holds one count of this clone. The V and J genes are TRBV9 and TRBJ1-3; no clear D. V was trimmed by 3 bases and J by 4 bases, leaving 8 bases between them. CDR1 is SGDLS, CDR2 YYNGEE, per germline. The CDR3 length is 13 residues. CDR3 bases: TGTGCCAGCAGCGGGAGTCAGGGAAACACCATATATTTT. It specifies CASSGSQGNTIYF.

The chain joins TRBV4-1 to TRBJ2-1; D is perhaps TRBD1 (5 bases). Germline V gene lookup returns CDR1 MGHRA and CDR2 YSYEKL. The ends were cut back, 3 bases at V and 0 bases at J, with 12 bases in the middle. The CDR3 sequence is 16 residues long. The CDR3 DNA reads TGCGCCAGCAGCCAGCAACAGGCCAGCTCCTACAATGAGCAGTTCTTC. Amino acids: CASSQQQASSYNEQFF.

A few counts support this clone. V and J are TRBV28 and TRBJ1-1; no reliable D call. Germline CDR1 and CDR2: MDHEN and SYDVKM. V gave up 3 bases and J gave up 3 bases, with 11 bases separating them. The CDR3 totals 14 residues. CDR3 loop: CASSFISEDTEAFF. Here the CDR3 DNA reads TGTGCCAGCAGTTTCATCAGCGAGGACACTGAAGCTTTCTTT.

V is TRBV5-1 and J is TRBJ1-3, with D hard to call. The ends were cut back, 0 bases at V and 0 bases at J, with 7 bases in the middle. Germline CDR1 SGHRS, CDR2 YFSETQ. CDR3 length equals 15 residues. CDR3 amino acids: CASSLGGLSGNTIYF. In DNA form, the CDR3 reads TGCGCCAGCAGCTTGGGAGGCCTCTCTGGAAACACCATATATTTT.

The J gene is TRBJ2-1, the V gene TRBV27; D possibly corresponds to TRBD2 (6 bases). Germline loops: CDR1 MNHEY, CDR2 SMNVEV (reference sequence). Trimming pared 4 bases from V and 0 bases from J, leaving 13 bases between. The CDR3 is made up of 16 amino acids. The CDR3 region has the DNA TGTGCCAGCAGTTCCCCCCTAGCGATCTCCTACAATGAGCAGTTCTTC. Translating gives CASSSPLAISYNEQFF.

The chain joins TRBV30 to TRBJ1-1; 7 bases are shared with TRBD1. The trim removed 7 bases at V and 6 bases at J, leaving 11 bases unmatched. This CDR3 comprises 13 residues. Germline V gives CDR1 GTSNPN, CDR2 SVGIG (reference sequence). CDR3 DNA sequence: TGTGCCTCCAACAGGGGAAGAGGCGCTGAAGCTTTCTTT. This gives the protein CASNRGRGAEAFF.

This clone was seen a few times. This chain's CDR3 is CASSPLRAGDEQYF. CDR3 nucleotides: TGCGCCAGCTCGCCCCTGAGGGCGGGGGACGAGCAGTACTTC. The V gene is TRBV5-1, the J gene TRBJ2-7, with 7 bases matching TRBD2. The germline V gene has CDR1 SGHRS and CDR2 YFSETQ. V was pared by 7 bases and J by 5 bases, with 12 bases of the junction left unmatched. The CDR3 loop spans 14 amino acids.

The chain couples TRBV11-2 to TRBJ1-4; D not resolved. Per the germline V gene, CDR1 is SGHAT and CDR2 is FQNNGV. The germline V and J ends were trimmed by 5 bases and 8 bases, with 18 bases remaining between them. CDR3 length equals 15 residues. The CDR3 sequence: CASSQLSSGVEKLFF. CDR3 in DNA: TGTGCCAGCAGCCAACTGAGTTCCGGGGTCGAAAAACTGTTTTTT. The whole variable domain, remainder taken from reference TRBV11-2 and TRBJ1-4, is EAGVAQSPRYKIIEKRQSVAFWCNPISGHATLYWYQQILGQGPKLLIQFQNNGVVDDSQLPKDRFSAERLKGVDSTLKIQPAKLEDSAVYLCASSQLSSGVEKLFFGSGTQLSVL.

This sequence joins TRBV21-1 and TRBJ2-1; the table names TRBD1, a call not compared with the DNA. TRBV21-1 is marked as a pseudogene. The CDR3 length is 18 residues. CDR3 region: CASSMGDRSSVYYNEQFF. CDR3 coding DNA: TGTGCCAGCTCTATGGGGGACAGGAGTTCCGTTTACTACAATGAGCAGTTCTTC.

The chain has TRBV7-2 and TRBJ1-6, with 12 bases fitting TRBD1. CDR3 length equals 18 residues. The germline gives CDR1 SGHTA, CDR2 FQGNSA. V lost 1 base to trimming and J lost 9 bases; unmatched junction nucleotides: 10. The DNA of the CDR3 is TGTGCCAGCAGCTTAGGATTCTCGGGACAGGGGGCGAGTTCACCCCTCCACTTT. Amino acid sequence: CASSLGFSGQGASSPLHF.

There are a few counts of this clone. The chain combines TRBV7-2 with TRBJ1-5; 7 bases match TRBD1. The length of the CDR3 is 15 residues. Germline V CDR1 and CDR2: SGHTA, FQGNSA. V was pared by 7 bases and J by 4 bases, with 10 bases of the junction left unmatched. Here the CDR3 reads CASTREGAGNQPQHF. Here the CDR3 DNA reads TGTGCCAGCACCCGCGAGGGGGCGGGAAATCAGCCCCAGCATTTT.

This clone has a single count. The chain links TRBV3-1 (or the pseudogene TRBV3-2) to TRBJ2-7; 12 bases fit TRBD2. The germline CDR1 and CDR2 sequences are LGHDT and YNNKEL (reference sequence). The CDR3 is 15 amino acids. J gave up 0 bases and V 4 bases, and 1 base lay outside the gene matches. The CDR3 coding sequence is TGTGCCAGCAGCCCGACTAGCGGGGGCTCCTACGAGCAGTACTTC. The encoded protein is CASSPTSGGSYEQYF.

V usage is TRBV5-1 and J usage is TRBJ1-5, with a tentative D call TRBD1 (5 bases). Trimming took off 1 base at V and 1 base at J, with 9 bases between the two ends. Germline V gene data show CDR1 as SGHRS and CDR2 as YFSETQ. The CDR3 length is 15 residues. The DNA of the CDR3 is TGCGCCAGCAGCTTGCAGGGTGAAAGCAATCAGCCCCAGCATTTT. It encodes CASSLQGESNQPQHF.

This chain links TRBV24-1 with TRBJ2-2, with 10 nucleotides matching TRBD1. Per germline, CDR1 KGHDR and CDR2 SFDVKD. The CDR3 length is 18 residues. Trimming cost V 4 bases and J 5 bases; bases outside gene matches: 12. The CDR3 coding sequence is TGTGCCACCAGTGACACAACCGGGACAGGGGTTAGGACCGGGGAGCTGTTTTTT. Translating gives CATSDTTGTGVRTGELFF.

The rearrangement links TRBV4-3 to TRBJ1-2; 7 bases map to TRBD1. The germline V gene has CDR1 LGHNA and CDR2 YSLEER. V dropped 0 bases and J dropped 2; count of bases not matched to a gene: 3. The CDR3 loop spans 15 amino acids. CDR3 in amino acids: CASSQETGKNYGYTF. CDR3 in DNA: TGCGCCAGCAGCCAAGAGACAGGGAAAAACTATGGCTACACCTTC.

The chain joins TRBV27 to TRBJ1-2; perhaps TRBD1 as D (6 bases). V was cut by 4 bases and J by 6 bases, with 9 bases left in between. The CDR3 is made up of 12 amino acids. CDR1 is MNHEY, CDR2 SMNVEV, per germline (reference sequence). The CDR3 region is CASSSGVNGYTF. The CDR3 DNA follows: TGTGCCAGCAGTTCAGGGGTTAATGGCTACACCTTC.

This chain connects TRBV12-3 or TRBV12-4 to TRBJ1-1; D unclear. The CDR3 is 13 amino acids. V lost 6 bases and J lost 8, with 16 bases in between. For the CDR3, the DNA is TGTGCCAGCAGGGCACAGCTTGGCGGGGAAGCTTTCTTT. Amino acid sequence: CASRAQLGGEAFF.

This chain uses TRBV5-6 with TRBJ1-2; the match to TRBD1 covers 8 bases. Germline V gene data show CDR1 as SGHDT and CDR2 as YYEEEE. J was trimmed by 0 bases and V by 5 bases; bases with no gene match: 3. The CDR3 is made up of 14 amino acids. CDR3 nucleotide sequence: TGTGCCAGCAGAATACAGGGGGCTAACTATGGCTACACCTTC. Encoded protein: CASRIQGANYGYTF.

This sequence joins TRBV28 and TRBJ1-1; possibly TRBD1 for D (6 bases). Germline loops: CDR1 MDHEN, CDR2 SYDVKM. The CDR3 has 12 residues. Trimming removed 5 bases from V and 14 bases from J, with 18 bases in between. The CDR3 nucleotides are TGTGCCAGCAGTCCCCCGATCGGGACACAGTTCTTT. Protein: CASSPPIGTQFF.

The chain carries TRBV7-8 and TRBJ2-1; TRBD2 agrees at 8 bases. The CDR3 loop spans 19 amino acids. With V trimmed by 1 base and J by 0 bases, 11 bases remained unmatched. Germline-derived CDR1 and CDR2 are SGHVS and FQNEAQ. CDR3 protein: CASSLGPAGAMSSYNEQFF. The DNA of the CDR3 is TGTGCCAGCAGCTTAGGTCCAGCGGGAGCGATGAGCTCCTACAATGAGCAGTTCTTC.

This sequence joins TRBV19 and TRBJ2-2; D possibly corresponds to TRBD2 (5 bases). There are 13 residues in the CDR3. The germline V gene encodes CDR1 LNHDA and CDR2 SQIVND (reference sequence). Trimming stripped 3 bases from V and 6 bases from J, with 8 bases between. The CDR3 DNA follows: TGTGCCAGTAGTATCGCGGGCGCCGGGGAGCTGTTTTTT. It encodes CASSIAGAGELFF.

A few counts support this clone. This chain joins TRBV5-1 and TRBJ2-2, with D hard to call. Trimming shortened V by 4 bases and J by 3 bases, and 7 bases separated the two germline ends. CDR1 and CDR2 (germline): SGHRS, YFSETQ. The CDR3 totals 13 residues. CDR3 residues: CASSTRDTGELFF. The DNA for the CDR3 is TGCGCCAGCAGCACTCGAGACACCGGGGAGCTGTTTTTT.